The source of this T cell receptor beta chain is a study of cytomegalovirus exposure and HLA in healthy donors (dated by TCRdb to about 2017). For the study in its entirety: An earlier analysis of some 500 of the donors reported approximately 290 Gb of sequence data and some 100 million unique TCR beta sequences from about 179 million T cells. An early release that covered some 640 HLA-typed donors contained about 300 gigabases of sequencing data and about 93 million unique TCR sequences. Of the 398 genotyped donors, 65% to 90% fell in the genetic ancestry cluster associated with self-reported Caucasian donors. The aim of the study was to test whether cataloging public T cell receptors could identify signatures of past pathogen exposure. The study profiled the T cell repertoires of hundreds of subjects by immunosequencing and related them to cytomegalovirus serostatus. Along with the approximately 700-subject first cohort, a separate validation cohort of around 120 different subjects was used. The study combined high-throughput TCR immunosequencing, statistical association of individual TCRs with disease status, and machine learning to predict cytomegalovirus infection status. A later analysis re-analyzed previously published TCR beta repertoires from 500 to 700 donors and added high-resolution HLA genotyping to study TCR occurrence patterns. In the later analysis, no new phenotypic data were used to find candidate immune exposures; instead, reliance was placed on TCR beta sequences and their occurrence across donors. To decide whether each TCR beta V gene segment behaved as functional or pseudogenic, an earlier analysis of approximately 600 of the donors relied on high-throughput TCR beta sequencing. Donor age, sex, ethnicity and CMV serostatus were compiled alongside the repertoire data. A later genetic analysis used genome-wide SNP genotypes for about 65% of the 666 donors, treating that subset as a discovery cohort. Every discovery cohort repertoire had been produced on one sequencing platform. Both class I and class II loci were covered by HLA typing, at four-digit resolution. Typing coverage differed by locus: A, B, C, DRB1 and DQB1 were typed in about 629-640 donors, DQA1 in about 560, DPA1 in 600 to 610, and DPB1 in 450 to 480. Because of strong linkage in the cohort, four to six DR-DQ haplotypes were treated as single units for association and clustering. Across about 380 genotyped donors of the cohort, an average of about 240,000 unique TCR beta nucleotide sequences per donor were sequenced, and 15% to 20% of those sequences were non-productive. Summary of the overall study and its limitations: A total of about 180 TCR beta chains were listed by the study as associated with cytomegalovirus. The classifier was reported to diagnose cytomegalovirus status with high specificity and sensitivity in both the original cohort and the validation cohort. In vitro tests confirmed that three of the cytomegalovirus-associated TCR beta chains recognize cytomegalovirus antigens. Linkage disequilibrium might explain the correlated functional status among segregating V segments, but an unknown experimental factor could not be excluded. Specific HLA alleles were associated with 15,000 to 20,000 TCR beta sequences at a false discovery rate of 0.05 in a later analysis. In an earlier analysis of some 640 of the donors, most TCR beta V segments were observed in productive rearrangements about 87% or about 30% of the time, broadly matching IMGT annotations. In a later genetic analysis, fewer N-insertions in productive TCRs were reported among donors in an Asian-associated ancestry cluster than the approximately 670-donor mean. The cohort was sequenced for TCR beta chains only, and without alpha or paired-chain data the features that could be detected were limited. In a later analysis, TCR association rates were found to vary across HLA loci, with the most associated TCRs seen for DRB1 alleles and the fewest for HLA-C alleles. CMV serostatus was the only immune exposure information available for the cohort. V-gene and J-gene trimming of TCR beta chains was associated with a missense DCLRE1C variant in a later genetic analysis, and the association was replicated in an independent cohort. A further reported finding was that TCR beta sequences accurately predicted the HLA-A and HLA-B alleles for most subjects in the first cohort. Because counts were too low, 15 to 20 rarely observed V segments, including chromosome 9 orphons, were left out of the earlier analysis of 587 of the donors. Roughly uniform sequencing depth across donors was assumed in presence/absence analyses, although this assumption may not hold. The authors suggested that the approach could potentially be generalized to other disease states and immunological phenotypes. In a later analysis, several top co-occurrence clusters were reported to appear linked to parvovirus B19, influenza, CMV and Epstein-Barr virus. The sequencing pipeline was judged likely to have produced a cluster of highly shared sequence variants as a technical artifact. In a later analysis, most CMV-associated TCR beta chains were found to appear HLA-restricted, with HLA associations seemingly driven largely by CMV exposure. Because HLA typing was missing for some donors at each locus, association tests included only the typed subset. Across donors, most TCR sequences were observed very rarely, whereas some public TCRs were present in many individuals. Assigning TCR associations to individual alleles was difficult when HLA alleles, especially DR and DQ, strongly co-occurred. The 87-base-pair reads could not distinguish some IMGT-functional V segments, including TRBV6-2 and TRBV6-3, so those segments were excluded. Compared with equally common non-associated chains, HLA-associated TCR beta chains in a later analysis were more clonally expanded and had lower generation probabilities.

Library creation used the immunoSEQ multiplex PCR assay. For the multiplex PCR, a mixture combining 60 forward primers for TCR Vbeta segments and 13 reverse primers for TCR Jbeta segments was used. The CDR3 region of rearranged TCR beta genes was amplified from genomic DNA by a multiplex PCR assay. The amplified TCR beta libraries were sequenced on the Illumina HiSeq System as 87-base-pair reads. As for how the authors treated the data: Across the 500 to 850 repertoires, a later analysis counted some 80 million unique TCR beta chains, 9 million to 14 million of which were shared by at least two donors. Raw reads were error-corrected and collapsed into unique sequences with a nearest-neighbor algorithm that merged closely related sequences to remove PCR and sequencing errors. Alignment of CDR3 sequences to IMGT reference sequences was used to assign V, D and J gene segments. Each retained sequence needed at least a six-nucleotide match to both a V gene segment and a J gene segment. A rearrangement was called productive if the CDR3 had no stop codons and remained in frame with V and J, and every other rearrangement was called non-productive. CDR3 was defined by IMGT convention, running from the second conserved V-encoded cysteine to the conserved J-encoded phenylalanine. The earlier analysis of 550 to 650 of the donors excluded any sequence lacking an unambiguous match to a single V gene segment. In an earlier analysis of approximately 590 of the donors, a V segment was called functional when productive rearrangements were above 56.7%, and segregating when the standard deviation between donors exceeded 5%. A statistical classification framework was built to diagnose cytomegalovirus status from the catalog of TCR beta chain sequences. In a later analysis, TCR nucleotide sequences were compared against IMGT/GENE-DB human TR gene sequences so that V and J genes could be assigned. Using the TCRdist pipeline, a later analysis assigned CDR3 sequences along with most-parsimonious VDJ recombination scenarios. In a later analysis, each TCR beta chain was defined by its CDR3 amino acid sequence together with its V-gene family, and reads lacking a unique V-gene family were excluded. As a way to deal with suspected cross-contamination and a sequencing artifact, a later analysis dropped more than 500 nucleotide sequences that were highly shared and had low generation probability. In a later analysis, a clonal expansion index was calculated for each public chain from normalized within-repertoire ranks of inferred template counts. Generation probabilities in a later analysis came from a VDJ recombination model fitted to out-of-frame rearrangements, and those results were checked against IGoR. Hypergeometric tests were used in a later analysis to score TCR-TCR, TCR-HLA and TCR-CMV co-occurrence, with a repertoire-size bias correction applied to the TCR pairs. A later analysis estimated false discovery rates by permuting HLA or CMV assignments 20 times. In a later analysis, co-occurring TCRs were grouped with DBSCAN, and TCRdist sequence similarity was added when clustering was performed within HLA-allele-positive subsets. For co-occurrence clustering, repertoires with fewer than 30,000 or more than 120,000 public chains were excluded, along with roughly five repertoires with anomalous nucleotide sharing. The immuneACCESS repertoire file appears here via TCRdb, limited to in-frame rearrangements. These files lack a portion of the clones; in checked studies, under half of the deficit traces to unresolved V genes, and the cause of the others is not known. The D gene and trimming were derived from the DNA, and the V and J assignments and clone size from that table. The sample table holds tens of thousands of clones, of which just over 70% were seen once. The ten largest make up approximately 8.2% of the sample.

The cohort consisted of fewer than 700 healthy bone marrow donors. At the time of sampling, every cohort member was nominally healthy, though immune exposures that went unrecorded were likely present. The donor tested CMV seronegative, placing the donor among the 300 to 400 seronegative members of the cohort. Each donor provided a peripheral blood sample, and peripheral blood mononuclear cells were used for TCR beta sequencing. The Qiagen DNeasy Blood Extraction Kit was used to extract genomic DNA from the blood cell samples. This clone has just one count. The clone's antigen remains unknown. No base-level quality is on record; no much larger clone is a single base apart. V is cut back by 2 bases and J by 1 base, with 3 bases in the junction unmatched. The germline V gene yields SGHVS for CDR1 and FQNEAQ for CDR2. The CDR3 starts with the cysteine, ends with the phenylalanine, and has 17 residues. Only the CDR3 portion is preserved as DNA: 51 bases, with reading frame beginning at the first base.

This receptor was obtained from a man between 60 and 75 years old in good health and CMV-seronegative. The material sequenced was PBMCs. Recombination linked TRBV7-8 to TRBJ1-6; 9 junctional bases match TRBD1. For the CDR3, the sequence is CASSLKTGGSYNSPLHF. The nucleotide sequence reads as follows: TGTGCCAGCAGCTTAAAGACAGGGGGTTCCTATAATTCACCCCTCCACTTT.